This T cell receptor (beta chain) was recovered during a study of blood T cells in healthy people across ages. A sample-barcoded 5' primer and a J-beta primer mix were used in a second PCR of roughly 6 to 11 cycles. A template-switch adaptor with 12 random nucleotides tagged each cDNA molecule. TCRdb passed the 5' RACE reads through MiXCR, listing each CDR3 protein once. The sample lists some 1.5 million distinct CDR3 sequences, roughly 43% occurring once. Germline V lookup: CDR1 MNHEY, CDR2 SMNVEV (reference sequence). Trimming shortened V by 2 bases and J by 3 bases, and 16 bases separated the two germline ends. The CDR3 extends over 16 amino acids. Notes on the study in general: TCR beta diversity per million T cells fell roughly linearly with age. It was held that the diversity estimates obtained from one million T cells were underestimates.

This clonotype was counted only a few times. Its antigen is unidentified. Per-sample PBMC isolation yielded at least 6.5 million cells. Sequencing used blood. This chain joins TRBV27 and TRBJ2-5; D call uncertain. This clonotype was sampled from a woman aged 18-35 years in good health. The CDR3 region is CASSLSATLAKETQYF. The CDR3 DNA is TGTGCCAGCAGTTTAAGCGCAACTTTGGCAAAAGAGACCCAGTACTTC.